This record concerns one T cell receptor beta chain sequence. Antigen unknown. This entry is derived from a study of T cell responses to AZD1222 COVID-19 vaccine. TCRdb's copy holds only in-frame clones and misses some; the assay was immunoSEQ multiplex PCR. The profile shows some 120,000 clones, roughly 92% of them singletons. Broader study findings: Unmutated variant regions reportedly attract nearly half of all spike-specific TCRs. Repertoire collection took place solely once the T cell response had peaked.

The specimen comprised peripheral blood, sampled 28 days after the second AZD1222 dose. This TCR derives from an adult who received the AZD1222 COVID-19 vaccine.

The CDR3 sequence is CASSLNRDHEQYF. DNA for the CDR3: TGTGCCAGCTCACTTAACAGGGACCACGAGCAGTACTTC. The V gene is TRBV18, the J gene TRBJ2-7, with D tentatively TRBD1 (6 bases). Deletions cut 4 bases from V and 5 bases from J, with 12 bases between. The length of the CDR3 is 13 residues. CDR1 is KGHSH and CDR2 is LQKENI in the germline V gene.